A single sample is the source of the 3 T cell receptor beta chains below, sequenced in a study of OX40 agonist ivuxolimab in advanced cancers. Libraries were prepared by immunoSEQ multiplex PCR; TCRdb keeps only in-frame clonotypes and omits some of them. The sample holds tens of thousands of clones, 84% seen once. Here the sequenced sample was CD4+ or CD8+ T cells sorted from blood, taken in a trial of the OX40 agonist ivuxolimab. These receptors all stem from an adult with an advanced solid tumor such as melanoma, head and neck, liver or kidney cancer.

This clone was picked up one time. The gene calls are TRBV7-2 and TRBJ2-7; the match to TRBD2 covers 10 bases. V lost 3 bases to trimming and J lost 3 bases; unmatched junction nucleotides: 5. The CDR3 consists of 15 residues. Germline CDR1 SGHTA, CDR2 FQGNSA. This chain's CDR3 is CASSFLAGENYEQYF. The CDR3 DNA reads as TGTGCCAGCAGCTTTCTAGCGGGGGAGAACTACGAGCAGTACTTC.

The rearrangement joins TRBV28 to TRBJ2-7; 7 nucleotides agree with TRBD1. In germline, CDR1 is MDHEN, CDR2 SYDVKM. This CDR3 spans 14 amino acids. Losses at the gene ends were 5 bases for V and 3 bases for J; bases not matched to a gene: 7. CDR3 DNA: TGTGCCAGCAGTGCCCGGGACAGAGACTACGAGCAGTACTTC. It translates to CASSARDRDYEQYF.

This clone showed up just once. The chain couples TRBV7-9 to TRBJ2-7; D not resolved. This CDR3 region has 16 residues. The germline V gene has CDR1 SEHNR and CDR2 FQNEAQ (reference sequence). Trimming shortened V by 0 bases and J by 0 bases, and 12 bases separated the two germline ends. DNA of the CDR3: TGTGCCAGCAGCTTAGCGATCCTCACAAGCTCCTACGAGCAGTACTTC. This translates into CASSLAILTSSYEQYF.